Following are 6 T cell receptor beta chains from one sample sequenced in a study of cytomegalovirus exposure and HLA in healthy donors. The table came from immunoSEQ multiplex PCR; TCRdb's copy has only in-frame clones and leaves some out. The data contain tens of thousands of clones, approximately 91% of them singletons. Source material: PBMCs. These receptors came from a man aged 25-45 years in good health and CMV-seronegative.

The chain recombines TRBV5-1 with TRBJ1-6; a weak D match, TRBD1 (6 bases). V was cut by 6 bases and J by 10 bases, with 20 bases left in between. Per the germline V gene, CDR1 is SGHRS and CDR2 is YFSETQ. The CDR3 runs to 15 residues. CDR3 DNA: TGCGCCAGCACAACACAGACAGGAGGAGGATCACCCCTCCACTTT. Protein product: CASTTQTGGGSPLHF.

The genes are TRBV28 and TRBJ2-7, with 10 nucleotides matching TRBD2. Unmatched junction bases numbered 2, after V lost 6 bases and J lost 3 bases. Germline CDR1 is MDHEN and CDR2 is SYDVKM. CDR3 length: 13 residues. CDR3 sequence: CASRLAGNYEQYF. CDR3 sequence (DNA): TGTGCCAGCAGACTAGCGGGAAACTACGAGCAGTACTTC.

The chain uses TRBV4-1 and TRBJ2-3, with D maybe TRBD1 (6 bases). The CDR3 has 15 residues. CDR1 and CDR2 (germline): MGHRA, YSYEKL. Trimming took off 0 bases at V and 5 bases at J, with 12 bases between the two ends. CDR3 DNA sequence: TGCGCCAGCAGCCAAGAGGGGGCGTCTCTAGATACGCAGTATTTT. This sequence encodes CASSQEGASLDTQYF.

The chain has TRBV29-1 and TRBJ2-7; 7 nucleotides line up with TRBD1. The junction had 12 bases not matched to a gene; V was cut back by 5 bases and J by 5 bases. Germline CDR1 and CDR2: SQVTM and ANQGSEA. This CDR3 is 14 amino acids long. CDR3 nucleotides: TGCAGCGTTAGCTTAAACTTACAGGGGAACGAGCAGTACTTC. This codes for CSVSLNLQGNEQYF.

A remark on this clone: At one end the junction does not follow the germline gene, possibly because of a read error. V is TRBV28 and J is TRBJ2-7; possible D gene TRBD1, 6 bases. The CDR3 sequence is 10 residues long. Per the germline V gene, CDR1 is MDHEN and CDR2 is SYDVKM. This CDR3 is CASGGQSLGF. The CDR3 region has the DNA TGTGCCAGCGGGGGCCAATCGCTAGGATTC.

The V call is TRBV7-2, the J call TRBJ2-5; possible D gene TRBD2, 6 bases. CDR1 and CDR2 (germline): SGHTA, FQGNSA. The CDR3 is made up of 14 amino acids. Deletions cut 1 base from V and 5 bases from J, with 11 bases between. CDR3 amino acids: CASSLGVGGETQYF. CDR3 DNA sequence: TGTGCCAGCAGCTTAGGCGTGGGGGGTGAGACCCAGTACTTC. Filled out from reference TRBV7-2 and TRBJ2-5, the complete variable domain reads GAGVSQSPSNKVTEKGKDVELRCDPISGHTALYWYRQSLGQGLEFLIYFQGNSAPDKSGLPSDRFSAERTGGSVSTLTIQRTQQEDSAVYLCASSLGVGGETQYFGPGTRLLVL.